This T cell receptor (beta chain) was observed in a study of T cells in Graves' hyperthyroidism and ophthalmopathy. The study's findings and limits: Appearing also in blood were most of the thyroid clonotypes expanded above 0.001.

From RNA transcripts, TCR beta CDR3 regions were amplified. TCR CDR3 underwent first-round RT-PCR with the HTBI primer set. MiXCR, run by TCRdb on the multiplex PCR reads, gives a single entry per CDR3 protein. This table has about 290,000 distinct CDR3 sequences, less than 15% appearing once. Germline V CDR1 and CDR2: MNHNS, SASEGT. This CDR3 is built from 20 residues. The V gene end was trimmed by 7 bases and the J gene end by 4 bases; junction bases not matched to a gene: 23. This clonotype was observed many times. The antigen is not known. The chain combines TRBV6-1 with TRBJ2-7, with TRBD2 identical over 12 bases. This TCR derives from a woman aged 25 to 39 with Graves' hyperthyroidism that later progressed to Graves' ophthalmopathy. Sequences were obtained from blood. The CDR3 DNA follows: TGTGCCAGCACCCCCCCCCCCCTGCGTACCCTAGCGGGAGGGGGTTACGAGCAGTACTTC. It specifies CASTPPPLRTLAGGGYEQYF.